This TCR beta chain was sequenced in a study of blood T cell repertoires in COVID-19. The overall study: The analysed material was cDNA or gDNA that came from T cells, B-cell-depleted T cells, or PBMCs.

The CDR3 is 17 residues long. Using immunoSEQ multiplex PCR, the repertoire was profiled, and TCRdb retains in-frame clones only, with some absent. In the table there are approximately 310,000 clones, around 84% of which are singletons. Recruits, aged roughly 18 to 95 years, lived in 24 US areas. Clinical histories supplied by participants themselves formed the basis of cohort assignment. Exposed participants came across a COVID-19 case within 2 weeks before study entry. V is TRBV21-1 and J is TRBJ2-1; TRBD2, as called in the table, went unchecked against the DNA. TRBV21-1 is a pseudogene segment. This receptor was taken from a woman in her 30s who had been exposed to COVID-19. Material: PBMCs or T cells enriched from blood (not recorded which). CDR3 in amino acids: CASSSRRDCWAYNEQFF. CDR3 bases: TGTGCCAGCAGCAGTCGCCGGGACTGTTGGGCCTACAATGAGCAGTTCTTC.